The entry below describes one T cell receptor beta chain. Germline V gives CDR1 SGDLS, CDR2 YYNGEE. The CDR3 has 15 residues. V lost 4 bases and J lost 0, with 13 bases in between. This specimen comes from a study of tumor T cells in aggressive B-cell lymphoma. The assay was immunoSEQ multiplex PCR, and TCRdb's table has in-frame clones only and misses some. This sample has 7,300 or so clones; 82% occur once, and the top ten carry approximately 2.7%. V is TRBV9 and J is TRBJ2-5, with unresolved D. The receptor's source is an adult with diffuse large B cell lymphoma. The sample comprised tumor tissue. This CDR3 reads CASSSPLGHQETQYF. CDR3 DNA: TGTGCCAGCAGCTCCCCTCTGGGCCACCAAGAGACCCAGTACTTC. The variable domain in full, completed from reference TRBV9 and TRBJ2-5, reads DSGVTQTPKHLITATGQRVTLRCSPRSGDLSVYWYQQSLDQGLQFLIQYYNGEERAKGNILERFSAQQFPDLHSELNLSSLELGDSALYFCASSSPLGHQETQYFGPGTRLLVL.